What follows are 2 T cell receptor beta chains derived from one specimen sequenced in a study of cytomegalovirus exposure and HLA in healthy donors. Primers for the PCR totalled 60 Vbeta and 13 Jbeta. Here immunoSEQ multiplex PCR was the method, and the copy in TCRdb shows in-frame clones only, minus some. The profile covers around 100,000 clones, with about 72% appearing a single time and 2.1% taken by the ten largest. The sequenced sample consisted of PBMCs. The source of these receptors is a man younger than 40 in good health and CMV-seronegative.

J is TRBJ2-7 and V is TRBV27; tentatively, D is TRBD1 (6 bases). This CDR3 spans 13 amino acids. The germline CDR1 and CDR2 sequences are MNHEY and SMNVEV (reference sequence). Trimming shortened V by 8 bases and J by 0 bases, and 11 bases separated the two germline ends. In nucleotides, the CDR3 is TGTGCCAGCCGCCAGGGGAACTCCTACGAGCAGTACTTC. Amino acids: CASRQGNSYEQYF.

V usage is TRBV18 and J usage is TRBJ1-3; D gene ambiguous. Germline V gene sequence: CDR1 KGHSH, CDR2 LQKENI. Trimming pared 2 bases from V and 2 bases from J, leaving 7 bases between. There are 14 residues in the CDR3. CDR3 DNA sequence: TGTGCCAGCTCACCATCGAGGGCTGGAAACACCATATATTTT. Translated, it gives CASSPSRAGNTIYF.